These T cell receptor beta chains were read from a single sample in a study of T-cell memory formation after mild COVID-19. TCRdb reprocessed the 5' RACE reads via MiXCR and lists one record per CDR3 protein. The table records some 450,000 distinct CDR3 sequences, 15% to 25% of them present only once. The specimen sequenced was PBMCs or a T cell subset sorted from them (not recorded which). The receptors stem from an adult woman who had mild COVID-19 (a few samples of this study predate the infection). Cell type and time point are not known. CDR3s include the opening cysteine and the closing phenylalanine or tryptophan. D genes are given only for firm matches. The size of a clone is reported for some rows only, either as once, few or many, or as a class for expanded clones.

>TRBV30|TRBJ1-1|TRBD1|.
CAWRAGTGTEAFF
TGTGCCTGGAGGGCCGGGACAGGGACTGAAGCTTTCTTT
>TRBV5-5|TRBJ2-7|.|few
CASSLFGSADEQYF
TGTGCCAGCAGCTTGTTTGGTTCGGCGGACGAGCAGTACTTC
>TRBV7-9|TRBJ2-3|TRBD2|few
CASSLRGTSGGSTDTQYF
TGTGCCAGCAGCTTAAGAGGGACTAGCGGGGGCTCCACAGATACGCAGTATTTT
>TRBV20-1|TRBJ2-1|.|few
CSAALARQFF
TGCAGTGCTGCACTAGCTCGGCAGTTCTTC
>TRBV7-9|TRBJ2-4|.|.
CASSSSIAGGGAKNIQYF
TGTGCCAGCAGCTCCTCTATCGCAGGGGGGGGAGCCAAAAACATTCAGTACTTC
>TRBV6-2/TRBV6-3|TRBJ2-7|.|.
CASSRMGPIKLNYEQYF
TGTGCCAGCAGTAGAATGGGACCGATCAAACTGAACTACGAGCAGTACTTC
>TRBV20-1|TRBJ2-1|.|.
CSARNSTAPYNEQFF
TGCAGTGCTAGGAACTCAACTGCACCCTACAATGAGCAGTTCTTC
>TRBV12-3/TRBV12-4|TRBJ1-2|.|.
CASSLVTSDYGYTF
TGTGCCAGCAGTTTGGTCACATCAGACTATGGCTACACCTTC
>TRBV7-2|TRBJ2-7|TRBD1|once
CASSSSSGTGPYEQYF
TGTGCCAGCAGCTCATCTAGTGGGACAGGGCCCTACGAGCAGTACTTC
>TRBV7-2|TRBJ2-1|TRBD2|.
CASSLISGGPYNEQFF
TGTGCCAGCAGCTTAATTAGCGGGGGACCATACAATGAGCAGTTCTTC
>TRBV12-3/TRBV12-4|TRBJ1-5|.|few
CASSLTTRAQHF
TGTGCCAGCAGTTTAACGACCCGAGCCCAGCATTTT
>TRBV10-3|TRBJ2-7|.|few
CAISDFTYEQYF
TGTGCCATCAGTGATTTTACCTACGAGCAGTACTTC
>TRBV6-1|TRBJ1-1|.|.
CASRANTGLVNTEAFF
TGTGCCAGCAGAGCAAACACAGGGCTCGTGAACACTGAAGCTTTCTTT
>TRBV20-1|TRBJ2-1|TRBD2|few
CSVRKRGGLSEQFF
TGCAGTGTTCGGAAGCGGGGGGGCCTCAGTGAGCAGTTCTTC
>TRBV27|TRBJ2-7|.|many
CASSLSGRNYEQYF
TGTGCCAGCAGTTTATCTGGACGAAACTACGAGCAGTACTTC
>TRBV7-9|TRBJ2-1|.|.
CASSPRGRRGAGYNEQFF
TGTGCCAGCAGCCCCCGAGGGCGTCGCGGGGCGGGTTACAATGAGCAGTTCTTC
>TRBV12-3/TRBV12-4|TRBJ2-3|TRBD2|few
CASSLRLADTDTQYF
TGTGCCAGCAGTTTAAGACTAGCGGACACAGATACGCAGTATTTT
>TRBV7-8|TRBJ2-1|TRBD2|many
CASGGPGLAGATSYNEQFF
TGTGCCAGCGGGGGCCCGGGACTAGCGGGAGCTACCTCCTACAATGAGCAGTTCTTC